These 30 T cell receptor beta chains were sequenced from one sample in a study of blood T cell repertoires in COVID-19. The data were produced by immunoSEQ multiplex PCR, yet TCRdb's version contains in-frame clones alone and is incomplete. The sample carries 230,000 or so clones, 75% to 85% recorded once. Sequencing was performed on peripheral blood. All receptors come from an elderly woman with COVID-19, enrolled during active disease.

This chain links TRBV28 with TRBJ1-6, with D hard to call. Deletions cut 6 bases from V and 7 bases from J, with 7 bases between. The CDR3 totals 12 residues. Germline CDR1 is MDHEN and CDR2 is SYDVKM. The DNA for the CDR3 is TGTGCCAGCAGGGCCCTGAATTCACCCCTCCACTTT. Protein product: CASRALNSPLHF.

In this sample, this clone turned up once. This chain uses TRBV2 with TRBJ2-5, with D possibly TRBD2 on 5 matching bases. The V gene lost 7 bases and the J gene lost 5 bases, with 11 bases spanning the gap. Germline V CDR1 and CDR2: SNHLY, FYNNEI. The CDR3 contains 12 residues. In nucleotides, the CDR3 is TGTGCCAGCAAGCGGCTTGATGAGACCCAGTACTTC. It specifies CASKRLDETQYF.

V and J are TRBV5-1 and TRBJ1-1; TRBD1 agrees at 10 bases. The V segment lost 4 bases and the J segment 5 bases; nucleotides outside the gene matches: 5. The germline V gene encodes CDR1 SGHRS and CDR2 YFSETQ. CDR3 size: 14 residues. CDR3 amino acids: CASSSDRGRTEAFF. The CDR3 coding sequence is TGCGCCAGCAGCAGCGACAGGGGGCGGACTGAAGCTTTCTTT.

The rearrangement links TRBV15 to TRBJ1-4; tentatively, D is TRBD1 (6 bases). Germline V gene lookup returns CDR1 LNHNV and CDR2 YYDKDF (reference sequence). This CDR3 spans 17 amino acids. The V end was cut by 5 bases, the J end by 0 bases, with 16 bases between. CDR3 nucleotides: TGTGCCACCAGCCCCCCAGGGGCCTTTGCAACTAATGAAAAACTGTTTTTT. It translates to CATSPPGAFATNEKLFF. The entire variable domain, with the rest obtained from reference TRBV15 and TRBJ1-4, is as follows: DAMVIQNPRYQVTQFGKPVTLSCSQTLNHNVMYWYQQKSSQAPKLLFHYYDKDFNNEADTPDNFQSRRPNTSFCFLDIRSPGLGDTAMYLCATSPPGAFATNEKLFFGSGTQLSVL.

The genes are TRBV10-1 and TRBJ2-4, with TRBD1 identical over 10 bases. J was trimmed by 8 bases and V by 8 bases; bases with no gene match: 12. The CDR3 is 15 amino acids. Germline V CDR1 and CDR2: WNHNN, SYGVQD (reference sequence). The CDR3 loop reads CASSTGQGGSYIQYF. The CDR3 DNA reads as TGCGCCAGCTCCACCGGACAGGGGGGTTCGTACATTCAGTACTTC.

This clone was seen at least ten times. The chain uses TRBV28 and TRBJ2-3; tentative D call: TRBD2 (5 bases). This CDR3 comprises 15 residues. The germline CDR1 and CDR2 sequences are MDHEN and SYDVKM. The V gene lost 7 bases and the J gene lost 0 bases, with 14 bases spanning the gap. The CDR3 DNA reads as TGTGCCAGCACCCGCCGGACTTCTAGCACAGATACGCAGTATTTT. Protein product: CASTRRTSSTDTQYF.

The genes are TRBV4-2 and TRBJ1-1; D is undetermined. There are 15 residues in the CDR3. Trimming shortened V by 0 bases and J by 0 bases, and 8 bases separated the two germline ends. CDR1 is LGHNA, CDR2 YNFKEQ, per germline. The CDR3 nucleotides are TGTGCCAGCAGCCAAGAACTCACGATGAACACTGAAGCTTTCTTT. Protein: CASSQELTMNTEAFF.

The J gene is TRBJ1-5, the V gene TRBV5-5; maybe TRBD1 (5 bases). This CDR3 has 14 residues. V lost 4 bases and J 2 bases, leaving 10 bases between the germline ends. Germline V gives CDR1 SGHKS, CDR2 YYEKEE (reference sequence). The CDR3 loop is CASSIDRGNQPQHF. The CDR3 DNA sequence: TGTGCCAGCAGCATTGACAGAGGCAATCAGCCCCAGCATTTT.

The chain employs TRBV19 and TRBJ1-5, with 8 positions matching TRBD1. Germline loops: CDR1 LNHDA, CDR2 SQIVND (reference sequence). The CDR3 spans 15 residues. J lost 1 base, V lost 4 bases, and 3 bases had no gene match. Here the CDR3 DNA reads TGTGCCAGTAGTAGGACAGGGCCAAGCAATCAGCCCCAGCATTTT. Translation gives CASSRTGPSNQPQHF.

The V call is TRBV5-1, the J call TRBJ2-5; tentative D call: TRBD2 (7 bases). In germline, CDR1 is SGHRS, CDR2 YFSETQ. CDR3 size: 14 residues. V dropped 6 bases and J dropped 5 bases, with 17 bases sitting between them. DNA of the CDR3: TGCGCCAGCAAGTGGGGGGGGGCCAGGGAGACCCAGTACTTC. Translated: CASKWGGARETQYF.

The chain combines TRBV10-2 with TRBJ1-5; D is possibly TRBD1 (6 bases). This CDR3 has 14 residues. Germline-derived CDR1 and CDR2 are WSHSY and SAAADI. V shed 7 bases and J shed 0 bases, with 10 bases lying between them. This CDR3 reads CASMPGHSNQPQHF. The CDR3 bases are TGCGCCAGCATGCCGGGACATAGCAATCAGCCCCAGCATTTT.

The V call is TRBV11-2, the J call TRBJ2-6; D is possibly TRBD2 (6 bases). Trimming cost V 6 bases and J 4 bases, with 13 bases left between them. The CDR3 sequence is 15 residues long. CDR1 SGHAT and CDR2 FQNNGV come from the germline V gene. The DNA of the CDR3 is TGTGCCAGCAGTGCCTGGGGGGTAGGGGCCAACGTCCTGACTTTC. Translating it yields CASSAWGVGANVLTF.

The genes are TRBV6-6 and TRBJ2-2, with TRBD2 identical over 10 bases. CDR1 is MNHNY and CDR2 is SVGAGI in the germline V gene (reference sequence). V dropped 2 bases and J dropped 7; count of bases not matched to a gene: 4. The CDR3 spans 15 residues. CDR3 nucleotide sequence: TGTGCCAGCAGTTACGGTCTAGCGGGGGTCGGGGAGCTGTTTTTT. This codes for CASSYGLAGVGELFF.

The V and J genes are TRBV27 and TRBJ1-2; D may be TRBD1 (5 bases). V lost 5 bases and J lost 3, with 10 bases in between. The CDR3 has 13 amino acids. The germline V gene encodes CDR1 MNHEY and CDR2 SMNVEV (reference sequence). The CDR3 sequence: CASSPQGHYGYTF. The CDR3 DNA is TGTGCCAGCAGTCCTCAGGGTCACTATGGCTACACCTTC.

The chain couples TRBV7-2 to TRBJ1-2, with 9 positions matching TRBD1. The V and J ends lost 8 bases and 6 bases, in that order; junction bases with no gene match: 13. Germline CDR1 is SGHTA and CDR2 is FQGNSA. The CDR3 spans 15 residues. The CDR3: CASAYRIQGAHGYTF. DNA for the CDR3: TGTGCCAGCGCTTACAGAATACAGGGGGCGCATGGCTACACCTTC.

The chain recombines TRBV18 with TRBJ1-6; D not resolved. The CDR3 runs 15 residues. Germline V gives CDR1 KGHSH, CDR2 LQKENI. The V and J ends lost 5 bases and 9 bases respectively, with 17 bases between them. The CDR3 spells CASSNALGGGSPLHF. The CDR3 region has the DNA TGTGCCAGCTCAAATGCCCTCGGAGGAGGTTCACCCCTCCACTTT.

This rearrangement joins TRBV28 to TRBJ1-2, with a tentative D call TRBD1 (6 bases). Per the germline V gene, CDR1 is MDHEN and CDR2 is SYDVKM. The CDR3 contains 11 residues. Trimming removed 6 bases from V and 10 bases from J, with 12 bases in between. CDR3 amino acids: CASSQGIAYTF. As DNA, the CDR3 is TGTGCCAGCAGCCAGGGGATAGCCTACACCTTC.

The J gene is TRBJ2-6, the V gene TRBV5-1; D unclear. Per germline, CDR1 SGHRS and CDR2 YFSETQ. The V end lost 2 bases, the J end lost 7 bases, and 10 bases lay between the germline ends. The CDR3 runs to 14 residues. The CDR3 sequence is CASSLATDANVLTF. The DNA for the CDR3 is TGCGCCAGCAGCTTAGCAACAGACGCCAACGTCCTGACTTTC.

This clone came up once. The chain links TRBV7-9 to TRBJ2-7; 7 positions match TRBD1. CDR3 size: 15 residues. V shed 5 bases and J 5 bases; nucleotides not matched to a gene: 12. The germline V gene encodes CDR1 SEHNR and CDR2 FQNEAQ (reference sequence). CDR3 in amino acids: CASSPWVGQQNEQYF. The CDR3 nucleotides read TGTGCCAGCAGCCCTTGGGTGGGACAGCAAAACGAGCAGTACTTC. The full variable domain, rest sourced from reference TRBV7-9 and TRBJ2-7, is DTGVSQNPRHKITKRGQNVTFRCDPISEHNRLYWYRQTLGQGPEFLTYFQNEAQLEKSRLLSDRFSAERPKGSFSTLEIQRTEQGDSAMYLCASSPWVGQQNEQYFGPGTRLTVT.

This chain joins TRBV30 and TRBJ1-3, with TRBD1 matching over 7 bases. Germline V lookup: CDR1 GTSNPN, CDR2 SVGIG (reference sequence). This CDR3 is 12 amino acids long. V dropped 5 bases and J dropped 5; count of bases not matched to a gene: 3. CDR3 sequence reads: CAWGTVRNTIYF. CDR3 nucleotides: TGTGCCTGGGGGACAGTGAGAAACACCATATATTTT.

The V and J genes are TRBV29-1 and TRBJ2-5; 7 nucleotides match TRBD2. The length of the CDR3 is 14 residues. V lost 4 bases, J lost 5 bases, and 10 bases stayed unmatched. Germline-derived CDR1 and CDR2 are SQVTM and ANQGSEA. In nucleotides, the CDR3 is TGCAGCGTTGGTGGGTGGGGTAGCGGGGAGACCCAGTACTTC. Translated, it gives CSVGGWGSGETQYF.

The rearrangement joins TRBV29-1 to TRBJ2-1, with 7 bases matching TRBD2. Germline loops: CDR1 SQVTM, CDR2 ANQGSEA. V shed 6 bases, J shed 8 bases, and the junction held 10 bases outside the gene matches. CDR3 length: 13 residues. The CDR3 sequence: CSVLRDRGDEQFF. The CDR3 DNA reads as TGCAGCGTCCTCCGGGACCGGGGGGATGAGCAGTTCTTC.

In its sample, this clone was seen a few times. This chain links TRBV5-6 with TRBJ2-3; unclear D gene. The CDR3 has 11 amino acids. CDR1 is SGHDT, CDR2 YYEEEE, per germline. V was pared by 0 bases and J by 11 bases, with 7 bases between. The CDR3 here is CASSLAVWQYF. The CDR3 region has the DNA TGTGCCAGCAGCTTGGCGGTTTGGCAGTATTTT.

The chain joins TRBV21-1 to TRBJ1-5; the D call TRBD1 from the table was never checked on the DNA. TRBV21-1 is a pseudogene locus. This CDR3 is built from 16 residues. CDR3 DNA sequence: TGTGCCAGTTATGACGGCCGGGACAGAATCAATCAGCCCCAGCATTTT. Protein sequence: CASYDGRDRINQPQHF.

This clone was counted only a few times. The V and J genes are TRBV11-3 and TRBJ1-4; possible D gene TRBD1, 5 bases. The CDR3 runs to 14 residues. Germline lookup yields CDR1 SGHNT and CDR2 YENEEA. Trimming stripped 3 bases from V and 3 bases from J, with 8 bases between. CDR3 in amino acids: CASSFGGPNEKLFF. CDR3 sequence (DNA): TGTGCCAGCAGCTTCGGGGGTCCTAATGAAAAACTGTTTTTT.

This clone was found a few times. The chain joins TRBV9 to TRBJ1-4; no clear D gene. The CDR3 extends over 13 amino acids. Germline V lookup: CDR1 SGDLS, CDR2 YYNGEE. V shed 4 bases and J shed 3 bases, with 7 bases lying between them. Here the CDR3 DNA reads TGTGCCAGCAGCCCAACGGCTAATGAAAAACTGTTTTTT. Amino acids: CASSPTANEKLFF.

J is TRBJ1-6 and V is TRBV4-1, with 7 bases that match TRBD1. CDR3 length: 15 amino acids. J gave up 10 bases and V 3 bases, and 9 bases lay outside the gene matches. Germline CDR1 MGHRA, CDR2 YSYEKL. The CDR3 spells CASSHADRVESPLHF. The CDR3 coding sequence is TGCGCCAGCAGCCACGCTGACAGGGTAGAATCACCCCTCCACTTT.

The chain joins TRBV11-2 to TRBJ2-3; D is possibly TRBD2 (5 bases). The CDR3 runs to 15 residues. Trimming took off 2 bases at V and 2 bases at J, with 11 bases between the two ends. Germline-derived CDR1 and CDR2 are SGHAT and FQNNGV. The CDR3 DNA follows: TGTGCCAGCAGCTTACTCGCGGGTAACACAGATACGCAGTATTTT. It yields the protein CASSLLAGNTDTQYF.

This chain uses TRBV6-4 with TRBJ1-6, with 8 bases aligning to TRBD1. Unmatched junction bases numbered 8, after V lost 4 bases and J lost 9 bases. The CDR3 loop spans 15 amino acids. Germline V gene lookup returns CDR1 MRHNA and CDR2 SNTAGT. The CDR3 protein is CASSAQGQAFSPLHF. In DNA form, the CDR3 reads TGTGCCAGCAGTGCCCAGGGACAGGCCTTTTCACCCCTCCACTTT.

The chain recombines TRBV5-1 with TRBJ2-2; 10 bases fit TRBD1. Trimming at V came to 4 bases and at J to 4 bases, leaving 4 bases not matched to a gene. The CDR3 has 15 residues. Per germline, CDR1 SGHRS and CDR2 YFSETQ. This CDR3 is CASSGGTGVTGELFF. The CDR3 DNA follows: TGCGCCAGCAGCGGTGGGACAGGGGTCACCGGGGAGCTGTTTTTT.